A single sample is the source of the 2 T cell receptor beta chains below, sequenced in a study of T cells after yellow fever vaccination. Each CDR3 protein is one row after TCRdb ran MiXCR on the 5' RACE reads. The repertoire includes about 310,000 distinct CDR3 sequences, around 4% of them detected once, and about a quarter sits in the top ten. The source material was PBMCs, sampled on the day of the yellow fever booster vaccination. Receptor source: a man younger than 35 who received the YFV17D yellow fever vaccine.

This clonotype was recorded many times. The chain combines TRBV5-1 with TRBJ1-6; 9 positions match TRBD1. The CDR3 loop spans 14 amino acids. Germline V gene data show CDR1 as SGHRS and CDR2 as YFSETQ. V lost 3 bases, J lost 6 bases, and 1 base stayed unmatched. This chain's CDR3 is CASSSGQGNSPLHF. The DNA of the CDR3 is TGCGCCAGCAGCTCGGGACAGGGTAATTCACCCCTCCACTTT.

This clonotype appeared a few times. The junction departs from the called germline gene at one end, perhaps through a read error. The rearrangement joins TRBV7-9 to TRBJ1-5, with 7 bases fitting TRBD1. The length of the CDR3 is 14 residues. Per germline, CDR1 SEHNR and CDR2 FQNEAQ (reference sequence). The CDR3 sequence is CASSYGTAEAPRHF. The CDR3 nucleotides read TGTGCCAGCAGTTACGGGACAGCCGAGGCCCCCCGGCATTTT.